This T cell receptor beta chain was captured in a study of blood T cell repertoires in COVID-19. This CDR3 is 14 amino acids long. Trimming took off 3 bases at V and 2 bases at J, with 10 bases between the two ends. Germline V gene sequence: CDR1 MDHEN, CDR2 SYDVKM. The repertoire was sequenced with immunoSEQ multiplex PCR; TCRdb's copy has only in-frame clones and lacks some. This sample has over 75,000 clones, with 88% found just once. Sequencing input: peripheral blood. This sequence originates from a woman of 80 years or more with acute or convalescent COVID-19. This rearrangement joins TRBV28 to TRBJ1-1, with D perhaps TRBD1 (5 bases). CDR3 DNA: TGTGCCAGCAGTTTGCGGACATCAAACACTGAAGCTTTCTTT. The encoded protein is CASSLRTSNTEAFF. Complete variable domain (other parts from reference TRBV28 and TRBJ1-1): DVKVTQSSRYLVKRTGEKVFLECVQDMDHENMFWYRQDPGLGLRLIYFSYDVKMKEKGDIPEGYSVSREKKERFSLILESASTNQTSMYLCASSLRTSNTEAFFGQGTRLTVV.